This entry lists 8 T cell receptor beta chains sequenced from one sample in a study of T cells in Graves' hyperthyroidism and ophthalmopathy. Using RNA transcripts as the source, TCR beta CDR3 regions were amplified. The HTBI primer set was used in a first-round RT-PCR of the TCR CDR3. TCRdb redid the calling of the multiplex PCR reads with MiXCR, one entry per CDR3 protein. The table includes roughly 800,000 distinct CDR3 sequences, approximately 40% detected once. The sample consisted of blood. The receptors stem from a young man with Graves' hyperthyroidism.

This clonotype was counted at least ten times. The genes are TRBV20-1 and TRBJ1-2; TRBD1 might be the D (5 bases). This CDR3 comprises 13 residues. The germline V gene has CDR1 DFQATT and CDR2 SNEGSKA (reference sequence). V shed 5 bases and J shed 7 bases, with 17 bases lying between them. The CDR3 DNA is TGCAGTGCTTTCCGGGACGGTAAAGGTGGCTACACCTTC. Residues: CSAFRDGKGGYTF.

This clonotype appeared many times. V and J are TRBV5-1 and TRBJ2-7; 9 bases map to TRBD1. Germline values: CDR1 SGHRS, CDR2 YFSETQ. The CDR3 extends over 13 amino acids. The ends lost 4 bases at V and 5 bases at J; junction bases unmatched: 4. The DNA of the CDR3 is TGCGCCAGCAGCGTGGGACAGGGTGACGAGCAGTACTTC. Its protein is CASSVGQGDEQYF.

This clonotype was recorded at least ten times. The chain has TRBV15 and TRBJ1-3; D ambiguous. Germline values: CDR1 LNHNV, CDR2 YYDKDF (reference sequence). The ends were cut back, 11 bases at V and 0 bases at J, with 11 bases in the middle. CDR3 size: 13 residues. The DNA of the CDR3 is TGTGCCGTCCGGGCGGCCTCTGGAAACACCATATATTTT. Translated: CAVRAASGNTIYF.

The chain joins TRBV7-2 to TRBJ1-3; possible D gene TRBD1, 5 bases. V was trimmed by 0 bases and J by 0 bases, leaving 9 bases between them. This CDR3 has 16 residues. The germline V gene encodes CDR1 SGHTA and CDR2 FQGNSA. The DNA of the CDR3 is TGTGCCAGCAGCTTAGCGTGGGGGAACTCTGGAAACACCATATATTTT. It yields the protein CASSLAWGNSGNTIYF.

The CDR3 DNA reads TGTGCCAGCAGTGAGGGACAGGCTTCCTACGAGCAGTACTTC. It yields the protein CASSEGQASYEQYF. This chain joins TRBV25-1 and TRBJ2-7; 8 bases agree with TRBD1. J lost 1 base, V lost 3 bases, and 2 bases had no gene match. This CDR3 is 14 amino acids long. Germline V gene data show CDR1 as MGHDK and CDR2 as SYGVNS.

V is TRBV7-2 and J is TRBJ1-5; D is undetermined. Trimming pared 5 bases from V and 0 bases from J, leaving 14 bases between. This CDR3 spans 16 amino acids. CDR1 is SGHTA and CDR2 is FQGNSA in the germline V gene. The CDR3 region is CASSLVTVYSNQPQHF. CDR3 DNA sequence: TGTGCCAGCAGCCTCGTTACGGTCTATAGCAATCAGCCCCAGCATTTT.

The V gene is TRBV5-1, the J gene TRBJ2-2; D might be TRBD1 (6 bases). Germline assignment: CDR1 SGHRS and CDR2 YFSETQ. Trimming removed 0 bases from V and 0 bases from J, with 9 bases in between. The CDR3 has 16 amino acids. CDR3 sequence reads: CASSLAGDANTGELFF. The CDR3 coding sequence is TGCGCCAGCAGCTTGGCAGGGGACGCGAACACCGGGGAGCTGTTTTTT.

This chain uses TRBV7-2 with TRBJ2-5; the match to TRBD1 covers 9 bases. CDR1 is SGHTA, CDR2 FQGNSA, per germline. The CDR3 sequence is 15 residues long. The ends lost 3 bases at V and 4 bases at J; junction bases unmatched: 6. The CDR3 sequence: CASSLWRTGVETQYF. DNA for the CDR3: TGTGCCAGCAGCTTGTGGAGGACAGGGGTAGAGACCCAGTACTTC.